The next 20 T cell receptor beta chains were all read from a single sample in a study of blood T cell repertoires in COVID-19 (dated by TCRdb to the early 2020s). The library was generated by the immunoSEQ multiplex PCR assay. The immuneACCESS repertoire file appears here via TCRdb, limited to in-frame rearrangements. These files lack a portion of the clones; in checked studies, under half of the deficit traces to unresolved V genes, and the cause of the others is not known. The sample yields about 270,000 clones; approximately 86% were counted once. The top ten hold roughly 14% of the sample. The sequenced sample consisted of peripheral blood. The receptors were gathered from a woman between 65 and 79 years old with COVID-19, enrolled during active disease.

The genes are TRBV6-5 and TRBJ1-1, with D maybe TRBD1 (5 bases). The CDR3 is made up of 14 amino acids. Per the germline V gene, CDR1 is MNHEY and CDR2 is SVGAGI. V lost 5 bases, J lost 3 bases, and 13 bases lay in between. The CDR3 DNA follows: TGTGCCAGCAGTAATCCGGGGGGGGACACTGAAGCTTTCTTT. This codes for CASSNPGGDTEAFF.

The V and J genes are TRBV5-1 and TRBJ2-7, with D maybe TRBD1 (7 bases). This CDR3 comprises 15 residues. Trimming stripped 0 bases from V and 3 bases from J, with 13 bases between. Germline V gene lookup returns CDR1 SGHRS and CDR2 YFSETQ. The CDR3 region is CASSLGGTAGYEQYF. In DNA form, the CDR3 reads TGCGCCAGCAGCTTGGGAGGGACAGCGGGCTACGAGCAGTACTTC.

Comment on this clone: In the same sample, other DNA sequences code for this CDR3. The V call is TRBV7-2, the J call TRBJ2-1; D perhaps matches TRBD1 (5 bases). This CDR3 has 15 amino acids. Germline V gives CDR1 SGHTA, CDR2 FQGNSA. The V gene lost 0 bases and the J gene lost 4 bases, with 10 bases spanning the gap. The CDR3 DNA reads TGTGCCAGCAGCTTAGCTGGGGCCCCTTACAATGAGCAGTTCTTC. Amino acid sequence: CASSLAGAPYNEQFF.

The gene calls are TRBV28 and TRBJ1-2, with D possibly being TRBD1 (5 bases). The ends were cut back, 7 bases at V and 7 bases at J, with 13 bases in the middle. Germline CDR1 and CDR2: MDHEN and SYDVKM. This CDR3 has 12 amino acids. In nucleotides, the CDR3 is TGTGCCAGCATGGCGGGGACGGGTGGCTACACCTTC. Translated: CASMAGTGGYTF.

V and J are TRBV9 and TRBJ1-4; no definite D call. The CDR3 spans 15 residues. Trimming took 0 bases from V and 4 from J, leaving 10 bases between them. Germline-derived CDR1 and CDR2 are SGDLS and YYNGEE. CDR3 bases: TGTGCCAGCAGCGTAGGGAAACAGAGTAATGAAAAACTGTTTTTT. The encoded protein is CASSVGKQSNEKLFF. The full variable domain, in which reference TRBV9 and TRBJ1-4 provide the parts outside the CDR3, is DSGVTQTPKHLITATGQRVTLRCSPRSGDLSVYWYQQSLDQGLQFLIQYYNGEERAKGNILERFSAQQFPDLHSELNLSSLELGDSALYFCASSVGKQSNEKLFFGSGTQLSVL.

The genes are TRBV19 and TRBJ1-6, with D possibly matching TRBD1 (6 bases). The length of the CDR3 is 15 residues. The germline V gene encodes CDR1 LNHDA and CDR2 SQIVND (reference sequence). Deletions cut 6 bases from V and 7 bases from J, with 16 bases between. The CDR3 DNA follows: TGTGCCAGTAGAAGTCGAGACAGGCCGAATTCACCCCTCCACTTT. It yields the protein CASRSRDRPNSPLHF. Full variable domain (remainder filled in from reference TRBV19 and TRBJ1-6): DGGITQSPKYLFRKEGQNVTLSCEQNLNHDAMYWYRQDPGQGLRLIYYSQIVNDFQKGDIAEGYSVSREKKESFPLTVTSAQKNPTAFYLCASRSRDRPNSPLHFGNGTRLTVT.

The CDR3 region is CSVRGGTFYEQYF. In DNA form, the CDR3 reads TGCAGCGTTCGCGGGGGGACTTTCTACGAGCAGTACTTC. V and J are TRBV29-1 and TRBJ2-7, with 8 bases lining up with TRBD2. V was clipped by 5 bases and J by 3 bases; unmatched bases: 6. The CDR3 consists of 13 residues. Per germline, CDR1 SQVTM and CDR2 ANQGSEA.

The V gene is TRBV11-2, the J gene TRBJ1-6, with 9 bases that match TRBD1. Germline CDR1 reads SGHAT; CDR2 reads FQNNGV. The CDR3 has 16 amino acids. Losses at the gene ends were 1 base for V and 9 bases for J; bases not matched to a gene: 7. The CDR3 here is CASSLVTGDRVSPLHF. The CDR3 DNA is TGTGCCAGCAGCTTAGTAACGGGGGACAGGGTTTCACCCCTCCACTTT.

V and J are TRBV7-2 and TRBJ1-3; D remains unclear. The CDR3 has 15 amino acids. Germline-derived CDR1 and CDR2 are SGHTA and FQGNSA. V was pared by 2 bases and J by 0 bases, with 8 bases between. The CDR3 DNA reads TGTGCCAGCAGCTTACCAGGTGTCTCTGGAAACACCATATATTTT. This encodes CASSLPGVSGNTIYF.

V and J are TRBV6-2 or TRBV6-3 and TRBJ1-6; TRBD1 aligns across 7 bases. Per germline, CDR1 MNHEY and CDR2 SVGEGT. This CDR3 has 18 amino acids. With V trimmed by 4 bases and J by 5 bases, 14 bases remained unmatched. The chain's CDR3 is CASSSTHTDREDNSPLHF. The DNA for the CDR3 is TGTGCCAGCAGTTCCACCCACACAGACAGGGAGGATAATTCACCCCTCCACTTT.

The chain links TRBV30 to TRBJ2-2; 7 nucleotides line up with TRBD1. V shed 3 bases and J 0 bases; nucleotides not matched to a gene: 4. The CDR3 extends over 15 amino acids. The V gene's germline CDR1 is GTSNPN and CDR2 SVGIG (reference sequence). CDR3 nucleotides: TGTGCCTGGAGCCGGGACAGCACGAACACCGGGGAGCTGTTTTTT. It is translated as CAWSRDSTNTGELFF.

V usage is TRBV9 and J usage is TRBJ2-3; possibly TRBD1 for D (6 bases). V lost 0 bases and J lost 6, with 8 bases in between. This CDR3 is 13 amino acids long. Looked up from germline, CDR1 is SGDLS and CDR2 is YYNGEE. CDR3 residues: CASSVGDRDTQYF. CDR3 DNA sequence: TGTGCCAGCAGCGTAGGAGACAGGGATACGCAGTATTTT.

The V gene is TRBV5-1, the J gene TRBJ2-3; 10 nucleotides agree with TRBD2. The V gene's germline CDR1 is SGHRS and CDR2 YFSETQ. The V gene end was trimmed by 5 bases and the J gene end by 5 bases; junction bases not matched to a gene: 8. The length of the CDR3 is 15 residues. In DNA, the CDR3 is TGCGCCAGCAGTAATAGCGGGGGGATTGGAGATACGCAGTATTTT. Protein product: CASSNSGGIGDTQYF.

V usage is TRBV18 and J usage is TRBJ2-5; a possible D gene is TRBD1 (5 bases). In germline, CDR1 is KGHSH, CDR2 LQKENI. V shed 1 base and J shed 2 bases, with 5 bases lying between them. The CDR3 is 13 amino acids. The CDR3 loop reads CASSPRQQETQYF. CDR3 DNA sequence: TGTGCCAGCTCACCACGACAGCAAGAGACCCAGTACTTC.

The rearrangement uses TRBV2 and TRBJ1-1; D is possibly TRBD1 (5 bases). Germline V CDR1 and CDR2: SNHLY, FYNNEI. The V end lost 6 bases, the J end lost 0 bases, and 17 bases lay between the germline ends. The CDR3 is 16 amino acids. DNA of the CDR3: TGTGCCAGCAGGAAAAGACAGCCTGTTATGAACACTGAAGCTTTCTTT. Amino acid sequence: CASRKRQPVMNTEAFF.

This clone was recorded many times. The chain is built from TRBV4-1 and TRBJ1-4; D is undetermined. Trimming left V 4 bases short and J 1 base short, with 7 bases between. Per germline, CDR1 MGHRA and CDR2 YSYEKL. The CDR3 consists of 14 residues. The chain's CDR3 is CASSLRETNEKLFF. The CDR3 bases are TGCGCCAGCAGCCTGAGGGAAACTAATGAAAAACTGTTTTTT.

The chain joins TRBV7-8 to TRBJ2-7; D may be TRBD1 (5 bases). Germline V gene lookup returns CDR1 SGHVS and CDR2 FQNEAQ. The CDR3 consists of 13 residues. Trimming removed 5 bases at V and 5 bases at J, with 13 bases between. CDR3 DNA sequence: TGTGCCAGCAGCCGGTCCGGACAAGACGAGCAGTACTTC. It is translated as CASSRSGQDEQYF.

The chain carries TRBV10-3 and TRBJ1-2; a weak D match, TRBD1 (6 bases). Trimming took 4 bases from V and 7 from J, leaving 7 bases between them. In germline, CDR1 is ENHRY, CDR2 SYGVKD. The CDR3 runs 11 residues. The chain's CDR3 is CAISGGGGYTF. In nucleotides, the CDR3 is TGTGCCATCAGTGGAGGGGGTGGCTACACCTTC.

This chain joins TRBV30 and TRBJ2-3; TRBD1 aligns across 7 bases. With V trimmed by 3 bases and J by 2 bases, 5 bases remained unmatched. CDR3 length equals 14 residues. Germline V gives CDR1 GTSNPN, CDR2 SVGIG (reference sequence). In DNA form, the CDR3 reads TGTGCCTGGAGACAGGGGACCCCCACAGATACGCAGTATTTT. Protein sequence: CAWRQGTPTDTQYF.

This clone was recorded a few times. The genes are TRBV28 and TRBJ1-2; no clear D gene. The V gene lost 4 bases and the J gene lost 7 bases, with 16 bases spanning the gap. This CDR3 has 14 amino acids. Germline CDR1 reads MDHEN; CDR2 reads SYDVKM. In nucleotides, the CDR3 is TGTGCCAGCAGTTCCGTCTCCTTTACAAGTGGCTACACCTTC. As protein: CASSSVSFTSGYTF.